This T cell receptor (beta chain) emerged from a study of blood T cell repertoires in COVID-19. V gave up 6 bases and J gave up 5 bases; unmatched junction bases: 6. Germline lookup yields CDR1 MNHEY and CDR2 SVGAGI. CDR3 length equals 13 residues. Method: immunoSEQ multiplex PCR; TCRdb's copy keeps in-frame clones and lacks some. This sample has about 270,000 clones, with roughly nine tenths found just once. This chain joins TRBV6-5 and TRBJ2-5; 7 positions agree with TRBD1. Sequencing input: PBMCs or T cells enriched from blood (not recorded which). This TCR was sampled from a young woman who had recovered from COVID-19. The CDR3 sequence: CASRPTGRETQYF. CDR3 coding DNA: TGTGCCAGCAGGCCGACAGGGCGGGAGACCCAGTACTTC.